Presented here are 30 T cell receptor beta chains from one specimen sequenced in a study of T cells expressing NK-cell markers (TCRdb year 2020). Libraries were built with 5' RACE. Sequencer: Illumina HiSeq 2000. One entry per CDR3 protein sequence results from the TCRdb reprocessing of the reads, with DNA left out. Per the sample table, the count is some 500,000 distinct CDR3 sequences. The ten largest clonotypes hold almost 1.5% of the sample. Sequenced sample: blood T cells: a sorted CD56 or NKG2C T cell subset, CD4+ or CD8+ T cells, or bulk PBMC T cells (not recorded which). The receptors stem from a woman aged 50 to 60 in good health. Donor details come from another sample of the same person, matched by shared clones.

The chain combines TRBV25-1 with TRBJ2-2. The V gene's germline CDR1 is MGHDK and CDR2 SYGVNS. The CDR3 extends over 14 amino acids. The CDR3 is CASRISAKAGELFF.

The chain links TRBV9 to TRBJ2-1; TCRdb indicates TRBD2, and absent DNA this call remains unverified. The CDR3 covers 15 residues. CDR1 is SGDLS, CDR2 YYNGEE, per germline. CDR3 sequence reads: CASSLNLLANNEQFF.

V gene TRBV20-1 combines with J gene TRBJ1-1. CDR3 length: 17 amino acids. The V gene's germline CDR1 is DFQATT and CDR2 SNEGSKA (reference sequence). Here the CDR3 reads CSARDPTKNSENTEAFF.

The rearrangement links TRBV25-1 to TRBJ2-2. This CDR3 has 12 residues. CDR1 and CDR2 from the germline V gene are MGHDK and SYGVNS. The CDR3 loop reads CASSSWMGELFF.

This chain connects TRBV14 to TRBJ2-7; TCRdb indicates TRBD2, and absent DNA this call remains unverified. This CDR3 is 15 amino acids long. Germline V gives CDR1 SGHDN, CDR2 FVKESK. CDR3 in amino acids: CASSQDQREGGKQYF.

The chain uses TRBV10-3 and TRBJ2-2; checking the TCRdb D call of TRBD1 is not possible without DNA. CDR3 length: 15 amino acids. Germline-derived CDR1 and CDR2 are ENHRY and SYGVKD. The CDR3 sequence: CATGPGHTNTGELFF.

The chain employs TRBV15 and TRBJ2-2; TCRdb returns TRBD1, unconfirmable since there is no DNA. The CDR3 length is 15 residues. CDR1 LNHNV and CDR2 YYDKDF come from the germline V gene (reference sequence). The CDR3 spells CATSREGTGSGELFF.

V and J are TRBV9 and TRBJ2-3; TCRdb reports TRBD2, a call that lacks DNA to check it against. Germline V gene sequence: CDR1 SGDLS, CDR2 YYNGEE. CDR3 length: 17 amino acids. The CDR3 loop reads CASSVVGGDFMGDTQYF.

CDR3 in amino acids: CASEGNNSPLHF. This chain joins TRBV6-2 or TRBV6-3 and TRBJ1-6; TCRdb indicates TRBD1, and absent DNA this call remains unverified. Per the germline V gene, CDR1 is MNHEY and CDR2 is SVGEGT. The CDR3 has 12 amino acids.

The chain couples TRBV30 to TRBJ1-2; TCRdb's assignment of TRBD1 cannot be checked, as there is no DNA. Germline CDR1 reads GTSNPN; CDR2 reads SVGIG (reference sequence). The CDR3 totals 14 residues. The CDR3 here is CAWGRSRGQFGYTF.

V gene TRBV14 combines with J gene TRBJ1-2. Germline CDR1 is SGHDN and CDR2 is FVKESK. This CDR3 has 13 amino acids. The CDR3 loop is CASSPPRNGGYTF.

This chain joins TRBV9 and TRBJ2-2; TCRdb reports TRBD1, a call that lacks DNA to check it against. Per the germline V gene, CDR1 is SGDLS and CDR2 is YYNGEE. The CDR3 runs to 14 residues. The CDR3 spells CASSVAVSSRELFF.

CDR3: CAISESWGNIQYF. The chain links TRBV10-3 to TRBJ2-4; TCRdb names TRBD1, which stays unverified in the absence of DNA. This CDR3 is 13 amino acids long. The germline gives CDR1 ENHRY, CDR2 SYGVKD.

This chain uses TRBV27 with TRBJ2-1; TCRdb's D call of TRBD1 is untestable without DNA. Germline CDR1 MNHEY, CDR2 SMNVEV (reference sequence). This CDR3 has 14 amino acids. The CDR3 loop is CASRRWGIYNEQFF.

The chain has TRBV30 and TRBJ2-1; TCRdb proposes TRBD2, but this gene call is untestable without DNA. Germline V gives CDR1 GTSNPN, CDR2 SVGIG (reference sequence). The CDR3 runs 16 residues. CDR3 residues: CAWGLAGGQSYNEQFF.

This rearrangement joins TRBV2 to TRBJ1-6; TCRdb designates TRBD1, a call that cannot be tested without DNA. Germline V gene sequence: CDR1 SNHLY, CDR2 FYNNEI. This CDR3 has 14 amino acids. CDR3 sequence reads: CACQDPVEEERLHF.

V is TRBV20-1 and J is TRBJ2-4. The CDR3 length is 17 residues. CDR1 is DFQATT and CDR2 is SNEGSKA in the germline V gene (reference sequence). The chain's CDR3 is CSARDPGGDLAKNIQYF.

V is TRBV11-2 and J is TRBJ2-7; lacking DNA, the TRBD2 call made by TCRdb goes unchecked. Germline V gene lookup returns CDR1 SGHAT and CDR2 FQNNGV. This CDR3 contains 16 residues. CDR3 residues: CASSLDAGLAAYEQYF.

V usage is TRBV6-1 and J usage is TRBJ2-1; TCRdb's D call of TRBD2 is untestable without DNA. CDR3 length: 15 amino acids. Germline V CDR1 and CDR2: MNHNS, SASEGT. The CDR3 loop reads CASSEGVGGYNEQFF.

This chain connects TRBV12-3 or TRBV12-4 to TRBJ1-5; TCRdb reports TRBD1, a call that lacks DNA to check it against. The CDR3 extends over 16 amino acids. The CDR3 spells CASSPQSGTGDQPQHF.

The chain is built from TRBV4-1 and TRBJ1-1. The germline V gene has CDR1 MGHRA and CDR2 YSYEKL. This CDR3 spans 15 amino acids. CDR3 residues: CASSQGRGMNTEAFF.

The chain recombines TRBV6-5 with TRBJ1-1. Germline V gives CDR1 MNHEY, CDR2 SVGAGI. The CDR3 is 16 residues long. CDR3 amino acids: CASSYSWGGGNTEAFF.

The chain has TRBV10-3 and TRBJ2-7; TCRdb's D call, TRBD2, is unchecked because there is no DNA. The CDR3 consists of 13 residues. The V gene's germline CDR1 is ENHRY and CDR2 SYGVKD. The CDR3 region is CAISGERRYEQYF.

The CDR3 reads CASSQGLGLADQETQYF. This chain joins TRBV4-2 and TRBJ2-5; TCRdb proposes TRBD2, but this gene call is untestable without DNA. Germline loops: CDR1 LGHNA, CDR2 YNFKEQ. This CDR3 comprises 17 residues.

CDR3: CASSLLGQGREKLFF. This sequence joins TRBV12-3 or TRBV12-4 and TRBJ1-4; TCRdb reports TRBD1, a call that lacks DNA to check it against. The CDR3 is made up of 15 amino acids.

The rearrangement links TRBV11-3 to TRBJ2-3; with no DNA, the TCRdb D assignment of TRBD1 cannot be verified. CDR1 and CDR2 (germline): SGHNT, YENEEA. This CDR3 has 12 residues. CDR3 sequence: CASGDVADLAYF.

The rearrangement joins TRBV5-1 to TRBJ2-5. This CDR3 region has 13 residues. Germline CDR1 is SGHRS and CDR2 is YFSETQ. CDR3 region: CASSLGLQETQYF.

This chain links TRBV20-1 with TRBJ2-5; TCRdb names TRBD2, which stays unverified in the absence of DNA. The CDR3 spans 18 residues. CDR1 is DFQATT and CDR2 is SNEGSKA in the germline V gene (reference sequence). CDR3 protein: CSAKAAGLSRVLVETQYF.

The CDR3: CSAKTGTASYEQYF. The gene calls are TRBV29-1 and TRBJ2-7; the TCRdb call, TRBD1, lacks DNA for checking. Germline lookup yields CDR1 SQVTM and CDR2 ANQGSEA. The CDR3 has 14 amino acids.

This chain uses TRBV5-1 with TRBJ2-1; absent DNA, TCRdb's TRBD2 call cannot be checked. The germline CDR1 and CDR2 sequences are SGHRS and YFSETQ. CDR3 length equals 15 residues. CDR3 sequence reads: CASSLLAGLDGEQFF.